These 2 T cell receptor beta chains came from one sample sequenced in a study of shared clonotypes between healthy human individuals. Naivety among CD8 cells was defined by CD45RO negativity and positive CCR7 selection, thereby excluding terminally differentiated effector memory CD45RA+ cells. Repertoires were generated with immunoSEQ multiplex PCR, while TCRdb's copy carries only in-frame clones and drops some. The sample holds roughly 2 million clones, approximately 95% seen once. Source material: naive CD8+ T cells sorted from blood. Source of these receptors: a man aged 18 to 30 in good health.

This clone was found once. DNA for the CDR3: TGCGCCAGCAGCCTCGGCCCTTCTTTTGAAGCTTTCTTT. Translating gives CASSLGPSFEAFF. This sequence joins TRBV5-1 and TRBJ1-1; no reliable D call. Trimming cost V 4 bases and J 7 bases, with 14 bases left between them. The CDR3 is 13 amino acids. Per germline, CDR1 SGHRS and CDR2 YFSETQ.

The rearrangement links TRBV1 to TRBJ1-4; the D call in the table, TRBD1, was not verified against the DNA. TRBV1 is shown as a pseudogene. The CDR3 totals 20 residues. The CDR3 here is CTSSLPLQGPEQWANEKLFF. For the CDR3, the DNA is TGCACCAGCAGCCTTCCTTTACAGGGGCCAGAGCAGTGGGCTAATGAAAAACTGTTTTTT.